The 23 T cell receptor beta chains in this list originate from one sample, sequenced in a study of T cells after posttransplantation cyclophosphamide. The table came from immunoSEQ multiplex PCR; TCRdb's copy has only in-frame clones and leaves some out. This table holds about 20,000 clones, roughly 87% found once. Cyclophosphamide on days +3 and +4 followed busulfan-fludarabine conditioning and a marrow graft. This sample comprised PBMCs, obtained after allogeneic stem cell transplant with posttransplant cyclophosphamide. The receptors here all came from a female patient between 35 and 55 years old who received an allogeneic stem cell transplant from a related donor, was CMV-positive, and had no GVHD. The T cells may partly be graft donor cells.

The gene calls are TRBV4-3 and TRBJ2-7, with TRBD1 matching over 8 bases. The ends lost 1 base at V and 2 bases at J; junction bases unmatched: 4. Germline V CDR1 and CDR2: LGHNA, YSLEER. CDR3 size: 15 residues. The CDR3: CASSQAGTGTYEQYF. The CDR3 nucleotides are TGCGCCAGCAGCCAAGCCGGGACAGGCACCTACGAGCAGTACTTC.

The chain links TRBV18 to TRBJ2-5; 8 positions match TRBD1. CDR1 is KGHSH and CDR2 is LQKENI in the germline V gene. V trimming: 3 bases; J trimming: 4 bases; junction bases outside the gene matches: 10. This CDR3 has 16 amino acids. DNA of the CDR3: TGTGCCAGCTCACCGAACCCAGGACAGGGTCGAGAGACCCAGTACTTC. Protein product: CASSPNPGQGRETQYF.

J is TRBJ2-3 and V is TRBV2; 14 bases agree with TRBD2. CDR1 is SNHLY and CDR2 is FYNNEI in the germline V gene. The J segment lost 5 bases and the V segment lost 4 bases, leaving 2 bases of the junction unmatched. The length of the CDR3 is 15 residues. DNA of the CDR3: TGTGCCAGCAGTGGGGGACTAGCGGGAGTAGATACGCAGTATTTT. It is translated as CASSGGLAGVDTQYF.

V gene TRBV5-4 combines with J gene TRBJ1-6; D remains unclear. Germline CDR1 is SGHNT and CDR2 is YYREEE (reference sequence). Trimming left V 4 bases short and J 9 bases short, with 17 bases between. The CDR3 contains 15 residues. The CDR3 DNA follows: TGTGCCAGCAGCCTGGGAGACAAGGCAGGTTCACCCCTCCACTTT. This translates into CASSLGDKAGSPLHF.

The chain recombines TRBV29-1 with TRBJ1-2, with 8 bases that match TRBD1. V gave up 6 bases and J gave up 2 bases; unmatched junction bases: 20. The CDR3 runs to 18 residues. Germline-derived CDR1 and CDR2 are SQVTM and ANQGSEA. CDR3 nucleotides: TGCAGCGTAGGACAACAAACGCTTGGGACAGGACTGAACTATGGCTACACCTTC. Translating gives CSVGQQTLGTGLNYGYTF.

The chain employs TRBV7-6 and TRBJ2-7; TRBD1 might be the D (6 bases). The CDR3 contains 13 residues. The germline V gene encodes CDR1 SGHVS and CDR2 FNYEAQ. The V and J ends lost 5 bases and 3 bases respectively, with 11 bases between them. The CDR3 reads CASSVTGIYEQYF. DNA for the CDR3: TGTGCCAGCAGCGTCACAGGGATCTACGAGCAGTACTTC.

The chain uses TRBV9 and TRBJ2-4; D ambiguous. In germline, CDR1 is SGDLS, CDR2 YYNGEE. This CDR3 has 11 residues. Deletions cut 2 bases from V and 11 bases from J, with 8 bases between. Here the CDR3 reads CASSVVPVQYF. As DNA, the CDR3 is TGTGCCAGCAGCGTCGTTCCGGTTCAGTACTTC.

The V and J genes are TRBV6-1 and TRBJ2-3; TRBD2 is a possible D gene (6 bases). In germline, CDR1 is MNHNS, CDR2 SASEGT. Trimming left V 7 bases short and J 5 bases short, with 10 bases between. The CDR3 consists of 12 residues. CDR3 DNA sequence: TGTGCCAGCAACCAGGGAGGAGATACGCAGTATTTT. This gives the protein CASNQGGDTQYF.

The chain links TRBV18 to TRBJ1-4; D unclear. Looked up from germline, CDR1 is KGHSH and CDR2 is LQKENI. This CDR3 spans 15 amino acids. V was trimmed by 2 bases and J by 2 bases, leaving 9 bases between them. The CDR3 DNA is TGTGCCAGCTCACCATTCGAACAGACTAATGAAAAACTGTTTTTT. Encoded protein: CASSPFEQTNEKLFF.

The J gene is TRBJ1-6, the V gene TRBV28; TRBD1 matches 7 bases. Germline CDR1 and CDR2: MDHEN and SYDVKM. The trim removed 7 bases at V and 3 bases at J, leaving 3 bases unmatched. This CDR3 is built from 14 residues. The CDR3 reads CASTRDSYNSPLHF. Here the CDR3 DNA reads TGTGCCAGCACGCGGGACAGCTATAATTCACCCCTCCACTTT.

This chain joins TRBV9 and TRBJ2-7; 10 bases align to TRBD2. The V segment lost 0 bases and the J segment 5 bases; nucleotides outside the gene matches: 8. This CDR3 has 16 residues. Germline CDR1 is SGDLS and CDR2 is YYNGEE. The CDR3 is CASSVGGSGRLDEQYF. The CDR3 DNA follows: TGTGCCAGCAGCGTAGGTGGTAGCGGGAGGCTCGACGAGCAGTACTTC.

The rearrangement joins TRBV12-5 to TRBJ2-1, with 12 bases fitting TRBD2. Per the germline V gene, CDR1 is LGHNT and CDR2 is FRNRAP. J lost 0 bases, V lost 3 bases, and 3 bases had no gene match. CDR3 length equals 17 residues. The CDR3 reads CASGFSTSGSSYNEQFF. CDR3 nucleotide sequence: TGTGCTAGTGGTTTCTCGACTAGCGGGAGCTCCTACAATGAGCAGTTCTTC.

V usage is TRBV29-1 and J usage is TRBJ2-5, with 10 bases aligning to TRBD2. Trimming removed 2 bases from V and 5 bases from J; junction bases left unmatched: 11. The CDR3 contains 16 residues. Germline lookup yields CDR1 SQVTM and CDR2 ANQGSEA. This CDR3 reads CSVERTSGTSGETQYF. The CDR3 nucleotides are TGCAGCGTTGAACGGACTAGCGGTACTAGTGGGGAGACCCAGTACTTC. Full variable domain (remainder filled in from reference TRBV29-1 and TRBJ2-5): SAVISQKPSRDICQRGTSLTIQCQVDSQVTMMFWYRQQPGQSLTLIATANQGSEATYESGFVIDKFPISRPNLTFSTLTVSNMSPEDSSIYLCSVERTSGTSGETQYFGPGTRLLVL.

Details on this clone: Compared with germline, one end of the junction differs, possibly owing to a read error. The gene calls are TRBV7-7 and TRBJ1-1, with 8 bases aligning to TRBD1. CDR3 length equals 13 residues. Per the germline V gene, CDR1 is SSHAT and CDR2 is FNYEAQ (reference sequence). CDR3 DNA sequence: TGTGCTAGCAGCCCGGACAGGGACACTGAAGCTTTCTTT. Protein: CASSPDRDTEAFF. The variable domain in full, completed from reference TRBV7-7 and TRBJ1-1, reads GAGVSQSPRYKVTKRGQDVTLRCDPISSHATLYWYQQALGQGPEFLTYFNYEAQPDKSGLPSDRFSAERPEGSISTLTIQRTEQRDSAMYRCASSPDRDTEAFFGQGTRLTVV.

The chain recombines TRBV5-1 with TRBJ2-1, with 8 nucleotides matching TRBD2. This CDR3 is 15 amino acids long. After removal of 2 bases from V and 4 bases from J, the junction contained 5 bases not matched to a gene. CDR1 SGHRS and CDR2 YFSETQ come from the germline V gene. The CDR3 region is CASSFPAGDYNEQFF. The CDR3 region has the DNA TGCGCCAGCAGCTTCCCAGCGGGAGATTACAATGAGCAGTTCTTC.

DNA of the CDR3: TGTGCCAGCAGCGTGACAGATTGGCGGGAAGCTCCTTCAGATACGCAGTATTTT. Translation gives CASSVTDWREAPSDTQYF. J is TRBJ2-3 and V is TRBV9; D is perhaps TRBD2 (6 bases). From germline, CDR1 is SGDLS and CDR2 YYNGEE. This CDR3 is 18 amino acids long. Trimming stripped 2 bases from V and 4 bases from J, with 23 bases between.

The chain links TRBV7-9 to TRBJ2-3; D perhaps matches TRBD1 (5 bases). CDR1 SEHNR and CDR2 FQNEAQ come from the germline V gene (reference sequence). The CDR3 has 14 residues. Between the trimmed V and J ends, which lost 5 bases and 4 bases, there was a span of 13 bases. Written as DNA, the CDR3 is TGTGCCAGCAGCGCCATGACAGTGCCAGATACGCAGTATTTT. Translation gives CASSAMTVPDTQYF.

The gene calls are TRBV5-1 and TRBJ2-3; TRBD2 aligns across 8 bases. Germline V gene data show CDR1 as SGHRS and CDR2 as YFSETQ. The CDR3 has 16 residues. With 2 bases clipped from V and 2 bases from J, the junction kept 7 bases outside the gene matches. The DNA of the CDR3 is TGCGCCAGCAGCTTACCACTAGCGGCCTTCACAGATACGCAGTATTTT. This gives the protein CASSLPLAAFTDTQYF.

This clone was counted a single time. This rearrangement joins TRBV5-1 to TRBJ1-1, with unresolved D. Trimming shortened V by 3 bases and J by 3 bases, and 12 bases separated the two germline ends. This CDR3 has 14 amino acids. Germline V gene lookup returns CDR1 SGHRS and CDR2 YFSETQ. The CDR3 reads CASSSPSGYTEAFF. The CDR3 bases are TGCGCCAGCAGCTCGCCCTCGGGGTACACTGAAGCTTTCTTT.

J is TRBJ1-4 and V is TRBV10-1, with 7 bases lining up with TRBD1. The CDR3 has 15 residues. Germline CDR1 and CDR2: WNHNN and SYGVQD (reference sequence). Germline trimming cut 2 bases from V and 6 bases from J; bases unmatched to any gene: 6. CDR3 loop: CASSERQGRDEKLFF. CDR3 DNA: TGCGCCAGCAGTGAGAGACAGGGTCGGGATGAAAAACTGTTTTTT.

This sequence joins TRBV13 and TRBJ2-3, with TRBD2 matching 10 bases. The CDR3 has 17 residues. The germline CDR1 and CDR2 sequences are PRHDT and FYEKMQ (reference sequence). V was clipped by 6 bases and J by 0 bases; unmatched bases: 9. CDR3 sequence (DNA): TGTGCCAGCAGGCGAATAGCGGGAGGATTTAGCACAGATACGCAGTATTTT. Translated, it gives CASRRIAGGFSTDTQYF. The full variable domain, with the rest looked up from reference TRBV13 and TRBJ2-3, is AAGVIQSPRHLIKEKRETATLKCYPIPRHDTVYWYQQGPGQDPQFLISFYEKMQSDKGSIPDRFSAQQFSDYHSELNMSSLELGDSALYFCASRRIAGGFSTDTQYFGPGTRLTVL.

This clone appeared a single time. The rearrangement joins TRBV18 to TRBJ2-1; TRBD2 matches at 15 bases. This CDR3 contains 15 residues. Per germline, CDR1 KGHSH and CDR2 LQKENI. V gave up 4 bases and J gave up 7 bases; unmatched junction bases: 2. CDR3 bases: TGTGCCAGCTCACGAGGGACTAGCGGGAGGAATGAGCAGTTCTTC. Its translation is CASSRGTSGRNEQFF.

The J gene is TRBJ1-3, the V gene TRBV9; D may be TRBD1 (6 bases). The CDR3 is made up of 15 amino acids. Germline V lookup: CDR1 SGDLS, CDR2 YYNGEE. The V end was cut by 3 bases, the J end by 0 bases, with 10 bases between. CDR3 region: CASSARQASGNTIYF. Written as DNA, the CDR3 is TGTGCCAGCAGCGCCAGACAGGCCTCTGGAAACACCATATATTTT.